Included here is one T cell receptor beta chain sequence, with context. Its recognized antigen is unknown. Base qualities are not recorded, but no much larger clone differs from it by a single base. The immunoSEQ Assay, a bias-controlled multiplex PCR, was used to amplify TCRbeta CDR3 regions from genomic DNA. As for how the authors treated the data: Nucleated cell counts per sample were estimated from amplification of reference gene primers within the assay. Sequence reads were collapsed and filtered to measure the absolute abundance of every unique TCRbeta CDR3 rearrangement. Productive Simpson clonality was computed per sample as the square root of Simpson's diversity index over productive rearrangements. As stored in TCRdb, this immuneACCESS dataset retains in-frame rearrangements with V and J assigned. A fraction of the clones does not appear; measured against another copy, unresolved V genes explain less than half of the discrepancy, and the remainder lacks a known reason. V and J calls and clone size follow that table, whereas D and trimming were derived from the DNA. The sample includes about 180,000 clones, with 75% to 80% observed a single time. Approximately 26% of the sample is taken by the ten largest.

The sample originates from a study of blood T cell repertoires in COVID-19 (dated by TCRdb to the early 2020s). Broadly, across the study: Samples from collaborators originated in the United States, Italy and Spain and spanned both the acute and convalescent phases of COVID-19. The material from the prospective study consisted of cDNA or gDNA derived from T cells, B-cell-depleted T cells, or PBMCs. The dataset comprised deeply sampled blood TCRbeta repertoires from subjects exposed to, actively infected with, or recovered from COVID-19. The repertoires were released in a freely available public database meant as a resource for research on the immune response to SARS-CoV-2. The samples were drawn from two sources: the first 160 participants of the ongoing ImmuneRACE study, and approximately 1,300 subjects contributed by 6 global collaborators. Sample metadata almost always included a de-identified subject ID, COVID-19 status, age in years and sex. Where HLA class I and class II types were available, the types were taken from metadata supplied by the sample provider, not from assay-based typing.

Each collaborating institution followed its own protocols to collect whole blood in K2EDTA tubes. Collaborator samples were shipped for TCRbeta analysis as frozen whole blood, isolated PBMCs, or DNA extracted from either sample type. The research as a whole found: The quantity of clinical and demographic metadata differed by source and by participant and was supplied without curation.

According to the germline V gene, CDR1 reads SGHRS and CDR2 reads YFSETQ. V loses 4 bases at its end and J loses 8 bases; junction bases beyond the gene matches: 5. The CDR3 numbers 12 residues from cysteine through phenylalanine. Only the CDR3 DNA stays, 36 bases, in frame from base 1. The clonotype originates from a woman between 65 and 79 years old with acute or convalescent COVID-19. Input material: peripheral blood. The rearrangement combines TRBV5-1 with TRBJ1-2, with 7 central nucleotides matching TRBD1. The CDR3 sequence is CASSTTGYGYTF. DNA sequence: TGCGCCAGCAGCACGACAGGGTACGGCTACACCTTC.